The 16 T cell receptor beta chains reported below all come from one sample, sequenced in a study of blood T cell repertoires in COVID-19. The table came from immunoSEQ multiplex PCR; TCRdb's copy has only in-frame clones and leaves some out. The sample contains about 190,000 clones, over 70% of which appear only once. The sample was peripheral blood. Receptors originate from a man in his sixties with active or convalescent COVID-19.

J is TRBJ2-3 and V is TRBV4-1, with 8 bases that match TRBD2. This CDR3 region has 17 residues. Germline CDR1 and CDR2: MGHRA and YSYEKL. J was trimmed by 2 bases and V by 0 bases; bases with no gene match: 7. The CDR3 DNA reads as TGCGCCAGCAGCCAAGATGGCGCGGGAGGACCCACAGATACGCAGTATTTT. As protein: CASSQDGAGGPTDTQYF.

This clone occurred once. The DNA for the CDR3 is TGTGCCAGCAGCGGAAGACTAGCGGGAGGGACCCAAGAGACCCAGTACTTC. Protein product: CASSGRLAGGTQETQYF. The chain employs TRBV13 and TRBJ2-5; 14 positions agree with TRBD2. The CDR3 runs to 17 residues. V gave up 5 bases and J gave up 1 base; unmatched junction bases: 6. The germline V gene encodes CDR1 PRHDT and CDR2 FYEKMQ (reference sequence). Full variable domain (remainder filled in from reference TRBV13 and TRBJ2-5): AAGVIQSPRHLIKEKRETATLKCYPIPRHDTVYWYQQGPGQDPQFLISFYEKMQSDKGSIPDRFSAQQFSDYHSELNMSSLELGDSALYFCASSGRLAGGTQETQYFGPGTRLLVL.

The genes are TRBV24-1 and TRBJ1-1; D is uncertain. Germline-derived CDR1 and CDR2 are KGHDR and SFDVKD. V was trimmed by 5 bases and J by 1 base, leaving 13 bases between them. The CDR3 is 15 amino acids. The CDR3: CATSAPEGGNTEAFF. The CDR3 nucleotides read TGTGCCACCAGTGCCCCTGAGGGAGGGAACACTGAAGCTTTCTTT.

The genes are TRBV5-1 and TRBJ2-7, with D perhaps matching TRBD1 (5 bases). Per the germline V gene, CDR1 is SGHRS and CDR2 is YFSETQ. V was clipped by 0 bases and J by 4 bases, with 11 bases between them. This CDR3 spans 14 amino acids. The CDR3 DNA follows: TGCGCCAGCAGCTTGGCCCCCGCAGGGTACGAGCAGTACTTC. Residues: CASSLAPAGYEQYF.

The chain links TRBV25-1 to TRBJ1-2, with 7 bases aligning to TRBD1. Germline CDR1 and CDR2: MGHDK and SYGVNS. The CDR3 length is 16 residues. With 4 bases clipped from V and 7 bases from J, the junction kept 15 bases outside the gene matches. The CDR3 nucleotides read TGTGCCAGCAGTGGGTATGGTAGGGGACAGAATTCTGGCTACACCTTC. Protein sequence: CASSGYGRGQNSGYTF.

The chain combines TRBV30 with TRBJ1-2; D is unresolved. CDR1 is GTSNPN, CDR2 SVGIG, per germline (reference sequence). With 2 bases removed from V and 5 bases from J, the gap between germline ends came to 18 bases. The CDR3 totals 15 residues. The CDR3 loop is CAWSTTPGRLYGYTF. The CDR3 nucleotides read TGTGCCTGGAGTACGACGCCTGGCAGGCTTTATGGCTACACCTTC.

The gene calls are TRBV20-1 and TRBJ1-4; perhaps TRBD1 as D (6 bases). This CDR3 is 14 amino acids long. From germline, CDR1 is DFQATT and CDR2 SNEGSKA (reference sequence). Between the trimmed V and J ends, which lost 3 bases and 8 bases, there was a span of 16 bases. The CDR3, as DNA: TGCAGTGCTAGTCCGGACAGTGTCATCGAAAAACTGTTTTTT. Translated: CSASPDSVIEKLFF.

The chain recombines TRBV5-1 with TRBJ2-1; 8 positions match TRBD2. The V gene's germline CDR1 is SGHRS and CDR2 YFSETQ. V lost 1 base, J lost 9 bases, and 9 bases stayed unmatched. This CDR3 spans 15 amino acids. CDR3: CASSLTGGVGGEQFF. CDR3 sequence (DNA): TGCGCCAGCAGCTTGACGGGAGGGGTTGGGGGTGAGCAGTTCTTC.

The rearrangement joins TRBV19 to TRBJ2-3; 8 bases are shared with TRBD2. The germline V gene has CDR1 LNHDA and CDR2 SQIVND (reference sequence). The CDR3 extends over 16 amino acids. The V and J ends lost 1 base and 6 bases, in that order; junction bases with no gene match: 9. CDR3 DNA sequence: TGTGCCAGTAGTATAGGTGAGCGAGCGGGAGTGGATACGCAGTATTTT. Amino acids: CASSIGERAGVDTQYF.

V usage is TRBV29-1 and J usage is TRBJ2-5, with D possibly being TRBD2 (5 bases). Per the germline V gene, CDR1 is SQVTM and CDR2 is ANQGSEA. The CDR3 spans 11 residues. V lost 5 bases to trimming and J lost 5 bases, with 9 bases between them. This CDR3 reads CSVPSTETQYF. CDR3 sequence (DNA): TGCAGCGTTCCTAGCACGGAGACCCAGTACTTC.

This clone was counted only a few times. The V gene is TRBV15, the J gene TRBJ2-1; TRBD2 matches at 8 bases. Trimming at V came to 7 bases and at J to 9 bases, leaving 8 bases not matched to a gene. CDR1 and CDR2 (germline): LNHNV, YYDKDF (reference sequence). The CDR3 extends over 13 amino acids. In nucleotides, the CDR3 is TGTGCCACCACTCCAGTAGCGGGGAGTGAGCAGTTCTTC. This encodes CATTPVAGSEQFF.

This chain joins TRBV11-3 and TRBJ2-7; TRBD1 is a possible D gene (5 bases). This CDR3 is 14 amino acids long. CDR1 and CDR2 (germline): SGHNT, YENEEA. Trimming took off 5 bases at V and 1 base at J, with 12 bases between the two ends. CDR3 nucleotide sequence: TGTGCCAGCAGCCTCAGGGCAGGTTCCTACGAGCAGTACTTC. This translates into CASSLRAGSYEQYF.

CDR3 sequence reads: CASGLSGRAAGELFF. As DNA, the CDR3 is TGTGCCAGCGGACTCAGCGGGAGGGCCGCCGGGGAGCTGTTTTTT. The chain employs TRBV2 and TRBJ2-2, with TRBD2 identical over 10 bases. V lost 8 bases and J lost 6; bases outside the gene matches: 9. This CDR3 has 15 amino acids. CDR1 SNHLY and CDR2 FYNNEI come from the germline V gene.

This clone appeared a few times. This sequence joins TRBV29-1 and TRBJ2-7; possibly TRBD2 for D (6 bases). The CDR3 extends over 14 amino acids. Trimming took off 2 bases at V and 5 bases at J, with 16 bases between the two ends. Germline CDR1 SQVTM, CDR2 ANQGSEA. The CDR3: CSVELAGRKNEQYF. For the CDR3, the DNA is TGCAGCGTTGAATTAGCAGGGAGGAAGAACGAGCAGTACTTC.

The chain links TRBV7-2 to TRBJ1-6; TRBD1 matches at 10 bases. This CDR3 spans 16 amino acids. In germline, CDR1 is SGHTA, CDR2 FQGNSA. The trim removed 4 bases at V and 9 bases at J, leaving 9 bases unmatched. The CDR3 loop reads CASSSYDRGRSSPLHF. The CDR3 DNA is TGTGCCAGCAGCTCGTACGACAGGGGGCGCAGTTCACCCCTCCACTTT.

This clone was detected only once. The chain has TRBV9 and TRBJ2-7; 10 bases line up with TRBD1. There are 15 residues in the CDR3. The germline V gene has CDR1 SGDLS and CDR2 YYNGEE. Trimming at V came to 3 bases and at J to 3 bases, leaving 6 bases not matched to a gene. Here the CDR3 DNA reads TGTGCCAGCAGCGCGTCGGGACAGGGGTGCTACGAGCAGTACTTC. Amino acid sequence: CASSASGQGCYEQYF.